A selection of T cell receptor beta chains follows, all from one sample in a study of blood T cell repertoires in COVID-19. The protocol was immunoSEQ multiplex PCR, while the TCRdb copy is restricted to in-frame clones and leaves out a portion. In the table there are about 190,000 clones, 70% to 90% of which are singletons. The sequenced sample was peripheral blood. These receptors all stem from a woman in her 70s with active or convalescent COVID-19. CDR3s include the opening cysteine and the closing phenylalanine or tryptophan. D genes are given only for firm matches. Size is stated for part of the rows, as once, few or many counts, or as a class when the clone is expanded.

TGTGCCAGCAGTTGGGCCGACCCAGGTCCTCAGTACTTC	CASSWADPGPQYF	TRBV12-3/TRBV12-4	TRBJ2-7	.	.
TGTGCCAGTCAACAGGGACGGTATGGCTACACCTTC	CASQQGRYGYTF	TRBV2	TRBJ1-2	.	.
TGTGCCAGCAGCTTAGGTAGACGAAAAAGCGGGAGTAGCTCCTACAATGAGCAGTTCTTC	CASSLGRRKSGSSSYNEQFF	TRBV7-6	TRBJ2-1	TRBD2	.
TGTGCCAGCAGCGTTTGGACCCAAGGAGGAATGGGGACCCAGTACTTC	CASSVWTQGGMGTQYF	TRBV6-2/TRBV6-3	TRBJ2-5	.	.
TGTGCCCGAGACAGGGGAGGCCACGAGCAGTACTTC	CARDRGGHEQYF	TRBV2	TRBJ2-7	TRBD1	.
TGTGCCAGCTCCCCTAGTGGGGCCCAAGAGACCCAGTACTTC	CASSPSGAQETQYF	TRBV7-3	TRBJ2-5	.	.
TGTGCCACCAGCAGAGATCTGAGCACAGATACGCAGTATTTT	CATSRDLSTDTQYF	TRBV15	TRBJ2-3	.	.
TGTGCCAGCGCAACCGGGACAGGGGGCCCCGGGGAGCTGTTTTTT	CASATGTGGPGELFF	TRBV5-6	TRBJ2-2	TRBD1	.
TGTGCCAGCAGTTACCCGGGACAGGATAACAATGAGCAGTTCTTC	CASSYPGQDNNEQFF	TRBV6-5	TRBJ2-1	TRBD1	.
TGTGCCAGCAGTGAAACCGGGACAGGCTATTACGAGCAGTACTTC	CASSETGTGYYEQYF	TRBV2	TRBJ2-7	TRBD1	.
TGTGCCAGCAGCGTAGGACTAGCGGGAAACTACGAGCAGTACTTC	CASSVGLAGNYEQYF	TRBV9	TRBJ2-7	TRBD2	.
TGTGCCAGCAGCCCGTGGGCGTCAACTGGAAACACCATATATTTT	CASSPWASTGNTIYF	TRBV3-1/TRBV3-2	TRBJ1-3	.	once
TGTGCCAGCCTGCGGGAGTACACCGGGGAGCTGTTTTTT	CASLREYTGELFF	TRBV13	TRBJ2-2	TRBD2	.
TGTGCCTGGAGTGCCTGGAGGGGCACAGATACGCAGTATTTT	CAWSAWRGTDTQYF	TRBV30	TRBJ2-3	.	once
TGCGCCAGCAAAGGGGAAAACATTCAGTACTTC	CASKGENIQYF	TRBV5-1	TRBJ2-4	.	.
TGCGCCAGCAGTCCTGGACTGGGATTGACAGATACGCAGTATTTT	CASSPGLGLTDTQYF	TRBV5-1	TRBJ2-3	.	.
TGTGCCAGCAGTTACCCTGGTGGGAGGACTGAAGCTTTCTTT	CASSYPGGRTEAFF	TRBV6-2/TRBV6-3	TRBJ1-1	.	.